The 19 T cell receptor beta chains below all came from one sample that was sequenced in a study of cytomegalovirus exposure and HLA in healthy donors. Assay used: immunoSEQ multiplex PCR; TCRdb lists only in-frame clones, some missing. The sample includes 150,000 to 200,000 clones, about 82% of them seen just once. Sequences were obtained from PBMCs. The source of these receptors is a woman in her late teens or twenties in good health and CMV-seronegative.

In its sample, this clone was seen once. This chain links TRBV5-1 with TRBJ2-2, with D hard to call. The CDR3 runs to 13 residues. The germline V gene encodes CDR1 SGHRS and CDR2 YFSETQ. Trimming cost V 0 bases and J 5 bases, with 5 bases left between them. CDR3 loop: CASSLVQTGELFF. The CDR3 DNA reads TGCGCCAGCAGCTTGGTCCAGACCGGGGAGCTGTTTTTT.

The chain combines TRBV18 with TRBJ1-2, with 7 bases identical to TRBD1. The CDR3 is 14 residues long. The V gene end was trimmed by 3 bases and the J gene end by 8 bases; junction bases not matched to a gene: 9. CDR1 is KGHSH, CDR2 LQKENI, per germline. The CDR3 reads CASSPRQGLRGYTF. As DNA, the CDR3 is TGTGCCAGCTCACCTCGACAGGGATTACGGGGCTACACCTTC.

The chain uses TRBV6-5 and TRBJ2-7, with D maybe TRBD2 (5 bases). This CDR3 spans 14 amino acids. The V gene's germline CDR1 is MNHEY and CDR2 SVGAGI. V was shortened by 6 bases and J by 2 bases, with 14 bases between the two germline ends. The chain's CDR3 is CASSSTTGAYEQYF. The CDR3 region has the DNA TGTGCCAGCAGCTCGACGACCGGGGCCTACGAGCAGTACTTC.

The rearrangement links TRBV19 to TRBJ1-1; no clear D. The CDR3 is made up of 12 amino acids. Trimming took 6 bases from V and 1 from J, leaving 6 bases between them. The germline CDR1 and CDR2 sequences are LNHDA and SQIVND (reference sequence). The CDR3 DNA sequence: TGTGCCAGTAGCGGTCGGAACACTGAAGCTTTCTTT. It encodes CASSGRNTEAFF. Complete variable domain (other parts from reference TRBV19 and TRBJ1-1): DGGITQSPKYLFRKEGQNVTLSCEQNLNHDAMYWYRQDPGQGLRLIYYSQIVNDFQKGDIAEGYSVSREKKESFPLTVTSAQKNPTAFYLCASSGRNTEAFFGQGTRLTVV.

The count of this clone is one. This rearrangement joins TRBV4-1 to TRBJ1-2; perhaps TRBD1 as D (5 bases). The CDR3 is made up of 17 amino acids. V gave up 5 bases and J gave up 7 bases, with 26 bases separating them. CDR1 and CDR2 from the germline V gene are MGHRA and YSYEKL. CDR3 region: CASSEGDSVGVMGGYTF. The CDR3 DNA sequence: TGCGCCAGCAGCGAAGGAGATTCGGTAGGGGTTATGGGTGGCTACACCTTC.

This clone was found a few times. The genes are TRBV6-1 and TRBJ1-1; a possible D gene is TRBD1 (5 bases). V was shortened by 10 bases and J by 2 bases, with 14 bases between the two germline ends. Germline CDR1 MNHNS, CDR2 SASEGT. This CDR3 contains 13 residues. The CDR3 DNA reads as TGTGCCACCCGACAGAGGAGTAACACTGAAGCTTTCTTT. Protein product: CATRQRSNTEAFF.

V gene TRBV27 combines with J gene TRBJ2-1; a possible D gene is TRBD1 (5 bases). The length of the CDR3 is 16 residues. From germline, CDR1 is MNHEY and CDR2 SMNVEV (reference sequence). Trimming cost V 6 bases and J 6 bases, with 21 bases left between them. The CDR3: CASSLSSGYSLNEQFF. The CDR3 coding sequence is TGTGCCAGCAGCCTCAGCTCAGGGTATTCCCTCAATGAGCAGTTCTTC.

This clone was seen only once. The genes are TRBV30 and TRBJ2-5; D may be TRBD1 (5 bases). From germline, CDR1 is GTSNPN and CDR2 SVGIG (reference sequence). The V and J ends lost 0 bases and 4 bases respectively, with 9 bases between them. The CDR3 loop spans 13 amino acids. CDR3 sequence reads: CAWSVRQGETQYF. The CDR3 DNA sequence: TGTGCCTGGAGTGTACGGCAGGGAGAGACCCAGTACTTC.

This rearrangement joins TRBV19 to TRBJ2-2; no clear D gene. The CDR3 runs to 15 residues. V lost 5 bases, J lost 6 bases, and 16 bases lay in between. CDR1 and CDR2 from the germline V gene are LNHDA and SQIVND (reference sequence). The CDR3 here is CASSDLATLAGELFF. The CDR3 nucleotides read TGTGCCAGTAGTGATTTGGCCACCTTGGCCGGGGAGCTGTTTTTT.

The CDR3, as DNA: TGTGCCAGCAGCCAAGATCACGCATTAGCGGGGGCCTCCACCGGGGAGCTGTTTTTT. It yields the protein CASSQDHALAGASTGELFF. This chain links TRBV4-2 with TRBJ2-2, with 9 bases identical to TRBD2. Losses at the gene ends were 0 bases for V and 4 bases for J; bases not matched to a gene: 12. The CDR3 length is 19 residues. Germline lookup yields CDR1 LGHNA and CDR2 YNFKEQ.

This sequence joins TRBV18 and TRBJ1-1; possible D gene TRBD1, 5 bases. Germline CDR1 and CDR2: KGHSH and LQKENI. The CDR3 sequence is 16 residues long. The V gene lost 4 bases and the J gene lost 2 bases, with 17 bases spanning the gap. CDR3 region: CASSRTLGGSNTEAFF. The CDR3 DNA sequence: TGTGCCAGCTCACGGACCCTCGGGGGTAGTAACACTGAAGCTTTCTTT.

This clone has only a few counts. The same CDR3 also results from other DNA sequences found in this sample. The V call is TRBV19, the J call TRBJ2-5, with D perhaps TRBD2 (5 bases). With 5 bases removed from V and 3 bases from J, the gap between germline ends came to 13 bases. This CDR3 comprises 14 residues. CDR1 and CDR2 (germline): LNHDA, SQIVND (reference sequence). CDR3 sequence (DNA): TGTGCCAGTAGTGAGAGGACGGGGAAAGAGACCCAGTACTTC. This sequence encodes CASSERTGKETQYF.

Comments on this clone: Mismatch with germline at one junction end may stem from a read error. The V call is TRBV10-3, the J call TRBJ2-7; a possible D gene is TRBD1 (6 bases). Germline V gene lookup returns CDR1 ENHRY and CDR2 SYGVKD. The CDR3 covers 13 residues. The CDR3 bases are TGTGCCATCGGTGAGACAGGTCCTACGGGGCAGTACTTC. Translating it yields CAIGETGPTGQYF.

This clone was detected once. V and J are TRBV19 and TRBJ1-4; 7 bases are shared with TRBD1. Germline V gives CDR1 LNHDA, CDR2 SQIVND (reference sequence). The CDR3 length is 15 residues. With 1 base clipped from V and 5 bases from J, the junction kept 4 bases outside the gene matches. CDR3 in amino acids: CASSIAGGGNEKLFF. The CDR3 DNA reads TGTGCCAGTAGTATAGCAGGAGGGGGCAATGAAAAACTGTTTTTT.

The genes are TRBV5-6 and TRBJ1-2, with TRBD1 matching 7 bases. The CDR3 length is 14 residues. The V segment lost 0 bases and the J segment 8 bases; nucleotides outside the gene matches: 7. Germline V lookup: CDR1 SGHDT, CDR2 YYEEEE. The chain's CDR3 is CASSLVGRRGGYTF. The CDR3 DNA reads TGTGCCAGCAGCTTGGTGGGTCGCAGGGGGGGCTACACCTTC.

V usage is TRBV4-1 and J usage is TRBJ1-6, with TRBD1 as a possible D gene (5 bases). The CDR3 runs 14 residues. CDR1 and CDR2 from the germline V gene are MGHRA and YSYEKL. V was cut by 3 bases and J by 5 bases, with 8 bases left in between. CDR3 nucleotides: TGCGCCAGCAGCCACGGACAAGATAATTCACCCCTCCACTTT. Residues: CASSHGQDNSPLHF.

CDR3 amino acids: CASSAERGIFTDTQYF. CDR3 in DNA: TGTGCCAGCAGTGCTGAGCGGGGAATTTTCACAGATACGCAGTATTTT. The chain joins TRBV6-1 to TRBJ2-3; TRBD2 aligns across 7 bases. J was trimmed by 2 bases and V by 4 bases; bases with no gene match: 9. Germline assignment: CDR1 MNHNS and CDR2 SASEGT. This CDR3 spans 16 amino acids.

The chain employs TRBV9 and TRBJ2-7, with 8 bases fitting TRBD2. Germline V lookup: CDR1 SGDLS, CDR2 YYNGEE. The ends lost 4 bases at V and 5 bases at J; junction bases unmatched: 11. CDR3 size: 15 residues. The CDR3 region has the DNA TGTGCCAGCAGCCGACAGGATCTAGCGGGCGACGAGCAGTACTTC. Translating it yields CASSRQDLAGDEQYF.

The chain recombines TRBV19 with TRBJ1-1, with a possible D match to TRBD1 (6 bases). The CDR3 consists of 16 residues. The germline CDR1 and CDR2 sequences are LNHDA and SQIVND (reference sequence). V was trimmed by 3 bases and J by 2 bases, leaving 16 bases between them. CDR3: CASSMLGGARNTEAFF. CDR3 nucleotide sequence: TGTGCCAGTAGTATGCTTGGGGGGGCGCGCAACACTGAAGCTTTCTTT.